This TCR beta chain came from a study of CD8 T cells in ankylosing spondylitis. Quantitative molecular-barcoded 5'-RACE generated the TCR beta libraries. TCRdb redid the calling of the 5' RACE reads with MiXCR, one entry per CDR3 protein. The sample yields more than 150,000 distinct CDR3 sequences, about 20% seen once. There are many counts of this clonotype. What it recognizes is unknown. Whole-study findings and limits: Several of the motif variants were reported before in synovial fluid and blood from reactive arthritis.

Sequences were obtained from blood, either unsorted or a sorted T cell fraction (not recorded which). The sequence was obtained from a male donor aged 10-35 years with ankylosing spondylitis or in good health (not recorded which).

In DNA form, the CDR3 reads TGCAGTGCTTGGACTAGCGGGGACACCGGGGAGCTGTTTTTT. Its protein is CSAWTSGDTGELFF. The chain has TRBV20-1 and TRBJ2-2; 12 nucleotides align to TRBD2. V gave up 5 bases and J gave up 3 bases; unmatched junction bases: 1. Germline V gene sequence: CDR1 DFQATT, CDR2 SNEGSKA (reference sequence). The CDR3 spans 14 residues.